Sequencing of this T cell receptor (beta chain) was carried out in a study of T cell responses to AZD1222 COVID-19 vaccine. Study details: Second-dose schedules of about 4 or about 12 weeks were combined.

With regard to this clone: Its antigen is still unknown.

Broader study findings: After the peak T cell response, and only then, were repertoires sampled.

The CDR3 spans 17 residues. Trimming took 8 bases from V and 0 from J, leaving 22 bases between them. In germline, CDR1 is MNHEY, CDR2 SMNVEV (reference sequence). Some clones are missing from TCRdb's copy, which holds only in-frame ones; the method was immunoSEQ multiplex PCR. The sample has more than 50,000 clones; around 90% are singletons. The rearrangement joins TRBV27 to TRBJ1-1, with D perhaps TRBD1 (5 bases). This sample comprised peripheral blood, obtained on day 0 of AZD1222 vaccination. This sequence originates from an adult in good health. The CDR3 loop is CASRPGGGTLMNTEAFF. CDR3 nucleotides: TGTGCCAGCCGTCCCGGGGGAGGCACCCTAATGAACACTGAAGCTTTCTTT.